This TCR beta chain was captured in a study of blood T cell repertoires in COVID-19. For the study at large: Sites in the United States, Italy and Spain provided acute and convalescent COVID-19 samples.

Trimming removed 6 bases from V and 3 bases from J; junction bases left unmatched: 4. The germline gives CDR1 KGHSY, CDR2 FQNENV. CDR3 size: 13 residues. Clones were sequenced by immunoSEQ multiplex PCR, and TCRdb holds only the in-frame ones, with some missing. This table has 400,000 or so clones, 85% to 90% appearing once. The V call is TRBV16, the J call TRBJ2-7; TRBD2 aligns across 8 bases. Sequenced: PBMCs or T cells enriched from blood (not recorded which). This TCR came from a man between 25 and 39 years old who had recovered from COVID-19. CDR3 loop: CASRDSGSYEQYF. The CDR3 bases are TGTGCCAGCAGAGACAGCGGGAGCTACGAGCAGTACTTC. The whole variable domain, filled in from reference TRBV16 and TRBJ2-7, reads GEEVAQTPKHLVRGEGQKAKLYCAPIKGHSYVFWYQQVLKNEFKFLISFQNENVFDETGMPKERFSAKCLPNSPCSLEIQATKLEDSAVYFCASRDSGSYEQYFGPGTRLTVT.